This TCR beta chain was recovered during a study of T cell repertoires in cytomegalovirus infection. Across the whole study: Public TCR beta signatures indicated both CMV infection and matching HLA type.

Trimming took 1 base from V and 8 from J, leaving 11 bases between them. This CDR3 contains 13 residues. The V gene's germline CDR1 is SNHLY and CDR2 FYNNEI. TCRdb passed the reads through MiXCR, listing each CDR3 protein once. The sample consists of around 530,000 distinct CDR3 sequences, approximately 16% of them appearing once. The sample consisted of CD8+ T cells from PBMCs. The chain has TRBV2 and TRBJ1-1; weak D call: TRBD1 (5 bases). The TCR sequence derives from a human donor in good health (CMV status not recorded). Some clones in this sample may be carry-over from other donors' samples. The CDR3 DNA sequence: TGTGCCAGCAGTGAAGGGGGACTTCAGGAAGCTTTCTTT. This gives the protein CASSEGGLQEAFF.